This is a list of T cell receptor beta chains from one sample in a study of prognosis after radiotherapy for stage I lung cancer. TCRdb itself ran the multiplex PCR reads through MiXCR, one entry per CDR3 protein. Of fewer than 40,000 distinct CDR3 sequences listed, approximately 29% are singletons. The sequences come from PBMCs, collected before or after stereotactic body radiation therapy (not recorded which). The receptor set was obtained from a donor at least 50 years old with non-small cell lung cancer. CDR3s include the opening cysteine and the closing phenylalanine or tryptophan. The D gene is left open where the match is weak. Only some rows state a clone size, as once, few, many or a class for expanded clones.

NA | TRBJ1-4 | 14 | TRBV5-4 | NA | TGTGCCAGCAGCTTGGACAGAACTAATGAAAAACTGTTTTTT | CASSLDRTNEKLFF
NA | TRBJ2-7 | 16 | TRBV6-1 | medium-sized | TGTGCCAGCAGGCCTGCCCCGGGGGAAAGCTCCTACGAGCAGTACTTC | CASRPAPGESSYEQYF
NA | TRBJ1-2 | 16 | TRBV6-9 | many | TGTGCCAGCAGTTTGGGGCCCGCGGCAGTCGGGTATGGCTACACCTTC | CASSLGPAAVGYGYTF
NA | TRBJ2-5 | 16 | TRBV5-1 | many | TGCGCCAGCGCCCTGGCCCCCGGGACAACTCAAGAGACCCAGTACTTC | CASALAPGTTQETQYF
NA | TRBJ2-5 | 14 | TRBV3-1 | many | TGTGCCAGCAGCCCGTCCAGACAGGCGGAGACCCAGTACTTC | CASSPSRQAETQYF
TRBD1 | TRBJ1-2 | 15 | TRBV6-5 | NA | TGTGCCAGCAGTTACTCGCAGCTCAGGGGGGAGGGCTACACCTTC | CASSYSQLRGEGYTF
NA | TRBJ1-2 | 12 | TRBV20-1 | many | TGCAGTGCTCGGGCGTCCTCCTATGGCTACACCTTC | CSARASSYGYTF
TRBD2 | TRBJ2-1 | 15 | TRBV6-1 | NA | TGTGCCAGTAAATCAATCGGGGGGGCCGCGGATGATCAGTTCTTC | CASKSIGGAADDQFF
TRBD2 | TRBJ2-1 | 14 | TRBV11-3 | NA | TGTGCCAGCAGCCCGTTAGCGGGAGGAATTGAGCAGTTCTTC | CASSPLAGGIEQFF
TRBD2 | TRBJ2-1 | 14 | TRBV20-1 | many | TGCAGTGCTAGATATGGCGGGGGGAGCCATGAGCAGTTCTTC | CSARYGGGSHEQFF
NA | TRBJ2-2 | 14 | TRBV2 | NA | TGTGCCAGCGGCTATCCCCTCGACACCGGGGAGCTGTTTTTT | CASGYPLDTGELFF
NA | TRBJ1-1 | 15 | TRBV4-2 | many | TGTGCCAGCAGCCAAGATCTCTTCCAGGGCGCTGAAGCTTTCTTT | CASSQDLFQGAEAFF
NA | TRBJ2-3 | 18 | TRBV5-1 | many | TGCGCCAGCAGCTTGGACGTAACGAAGCCCACTAGCACAGATACGCAGTATTTT | CASSLDVTKPTSTDTQYF
NA | TRBJ1-3 | 14 | TRBV6-1 | medium-sized | TGTGCCAGCAGCCTCAGCATCTCTGGAAACACCATATATTTT | CASSLSISGNTIYF
NA | TRBJ1-4 | 14 | TRBV25-1 | many | TGTGCCAGCAGTGAATATGGGGGGAATGAAAAACTGTTTTTT | CASSEYGGNEKLFF
NA | TRBJ2-1 | 14 | TRBV20-1 | many | TGCAGTGCTAGAAGGCTAGACCAATACAATGAGCAGTTCTTC | CSARRLDQYNEQFF
NA | TRBJ1-6 | 15 | TRBV6-1 | NA | TGTGCCAGCAAACCGACCGGGCAGGGAGGTTCACCCCTCCACTTT | CASKPTGQGGSPLHF
NA | TRBJ1-2 | 13 | TRBV7-9 | many | TGTGCCAGCAGCTTAGGTACAGGGTATGGCTACACCTTC | CASSLGTGYGYTF
NA | TRBJ2-7 | 16 | TRBV20-1 | once | TGCAGTGCTAGGGACTTGGCGAGGGGGGGCTCCTACGAGCAGTACTTC | CSARDLARGGSYEQYF
NA | TRBJ1-4 | 13 | TRBV5-6 | many | TGTGCCAGCAGCTCGGGTGACAAGGGAAAACTGTTTTTT | CASSSGDKGKLFF
NA | TRBJ1-1 | 14 | TRBV3-1 | many | TGTGCCAGCAGCCAAGCACAGCCGAACACTGAAGCTTTCTTT | CASSQAQPNTEAFF
NA | TRBJ2-2 | 14 | TRBV10-3 | NA | TGTGCCAGCATCTCGCTGACGTCCACCGGGGAGCTGTTTTTT | CASISLTSTGELFF
NA | TRBJ1-4 | 13 | TRBV6-1 | many | TGTGCCAGCAGTGAGGGACCGGGGGAAAAACTGTTTTTT | CASSEGPGEKLFF
NA | TRBJ2-7 | 12 | TRBV28 | NA | TGTGCCAGCACATTACAGGGTGGCGAGCAGTACTTC | CASTLQGGEQYF
NA | TRBJ1-1 | 12 | TRBV12-3/TRBV12-4 | NA | TGTGCCAGCACCCACGGGGGCACTGAAGCTTTCTTT | CASTHGGTEAFF
TRBD1 | TRBJ2-1 | 15 | TRBV6-1 | many | TGTGCCACCCACCCCCCCGGGACAGGGGATAGTGAGCAGTTCTTC | CATHPPGTGDSEQFF
NA | TRBJ2-5 | 15 | TRBV4-1 | NA | TGCGCCAGCAGCCAAGATGCGGGACGTCGAGAGAACCAGTACTTC | CASSQDAGRRENQYF
NA | TRBJ1-3 | 14 | TRBV6-2/TRBV6-3 | NA | TGTGCCAGCAGTGAGGGGAGACTGGAGGCTAGCTTGAATTTT | CASSEGRLEASLNF